The 12 T cell receptor beta chains below were found in one sample sequenced in a study of blood T cells in healthy people across ages. The use of a sample-barcoded 5' primer and a J-beta primer mix characterized a second PCR of roughly 7 to 11 cycles. TCRdb processed the 5' RACE reads anew with MiXCR; each CDR3 protein has one entry. The top ten clones hold 20% to 25% of a sample with about 970,000 distinct CDR3 sequences, 45% to 60% of them seen once. The sequencing sample was made of blood. Receptor source: a woman in her sixties or seventies in good health.

The chain joins TRBV20-1 to TRBJ1-1; no clear D gene. With 3 bases removed from V and 1 base from J, the gap between germline ends came to 9 bases. This CDR3 comprises 13 residues. Germline assignment: CDR1 DFQATT and CDR2 SNEGSKA (reference sequence). The CDR3 protein is CSARQDGNTEAFF. Written as DNA, the CDR3 is TGCAGTGCTAGGCAGGACGGGAACACTGAAGCTTTCTTT.

J is TRBJ2-3 and V is TRBV6-5; D may be TRBD2 (7 bases). The CDR3 extends over 14 amino acids. Trimming removed 7 bases at V and 6 bases at J, with 17 bases between. Germline CDR1 reads MNHEY; CDR2 reads SVGAGI. CDR3 nucleotide sequence: TGTGCCAGCAAGGACAGCGGGATCGGTGATACGCAGTATTTT. Its translation: CASKDSGIGDTQYF.

This clonotype was seen a few times. The rearrangement links TRBV4-3 to TRBJ2-3; D gene ambiguous. V gave up 4 bases and J gave up 6 bases, with 17 bases separating them. Germline V gene lookup returns CDR1 LGHNA and CDR2 YSLEER. This CDR3 region has 15 residues. CDR3 DNA: TGCGCCAGCAGCCTAGGTGTAATAGCAACCGATACGCAGTATTTT. Translation gives CASSLGVIATDTQYF.

This clonotype was observed a handful of times. J is TRBJ2-3 and V is TRBV25-1, with a possible D match to TRBD1 (5 bases). Germline V gene lookup returns CDR1 MGHDK and CDR2 SYGVNS. Deletions cut 4 bases from V and 2 bases from J, with 10 bases between. The CDR3 is 14 amino acids. This CDR3 is CASSGMTVTDTQYF. The CDR3 coding sequence is TGTGCCAGCAGTGGAATGACAGTCACAGATACGCAGTATTTT.

The table lists this clonotype with a few counts. This chain joins TRBV27 and TRBJ1-5, with unresolved D. The V end lost 2 bases, the J end lost 0 bases, and 8 bases lay between the germline ends. Germline CDR1 MNHEY, CDR2 SMNVEV (reference sequence). CDR3 length: 15 residues. The CDR3 DNA sequence: TGTGCCAGCAGTTTACAGCCGTATAGCAATCAGCCCCAGCATTTT. Its protein is CASSLQPYSNQPQHF.

The chain is built from TRBV11-2 and TRBJ2-3; TRBD2 agrees at 7 bases. The germline V gene encodes CDR1 SGHAT and CDR2 FQNNGV. This CDR3 is built from 21 residues. The ends lost 5 bases at V and 1 base at J; junction bases unmatched: 24. Here the CDR3 DNA reads TGTGCCAGCAGCCCCGCCCCCGGGAAGGGCTTCATAGCGGGCCGCACAGATACGCAGTATTTT. As protein: CASSPAPGKGFIAGRTDTQYF.

V usage is TRBV20-1 and J usage is TRBJ2-7; D assignment may be TRBD1 or TRBD2 (5 bases each). Trimming removed 6 bases at V and 2 bases at J, with 14 bases between. The CDR3 extends over 13 amino acids. Germline CDR1 is DFQATT and CDR2 is SNEGSKA (reference sequence). The DNA of the CDR3 is TGCAGTGCCCCCGGACACGGGGCCTACGAGCAGTACTTC. Its translation: CSAPGHGAYEQYF.

CDR3 DNA sequence: TGTGCCAGCAAGGGGATCTCGAGCTCCTACAATGAGCAGTACTTC. It specifies CASKGISSSYNEQYF. V and J are TRBV7-2 and TRBJ2-1, with a possible D match to TRBD1 (5 bases). Matching the DNA end better, TRBJ2-7 makes the J call doubtful. The CDR3 totals 15 residues. Per germline, CDR1 SGHTA and CDR2 FQGNSA.

In this sample, this clonotype turned up once. The V and J genes are TRBV4-2 and TRBJ2-1, with 7 bases identical to TRBD2. Germline lookup yields CDR1 LGHNA and CDR2 YNFKEQ. CDR3 length: 16 residues. V was clipped by 0 bases and J by 5 bases; unmatched bases: 7. The CDR3 loop reads CASSQDMREQNNEQFF. The CDR3 DNA sequence: TGTGCCAGCAGCCAAGACATGCGGGAGCAAAACAATGAGCAGTTCTTC.

The chain combines TRBV28 with TRBJ2-7; D may be TRBD1 or TRBD2 (5 bases each). There are 15 residues in the CDR3. CDR1 MDHEN and CDR2 SYDVKM come from the germline V gene. Trimming took 2 bases from V and 6 from J, leaving 17 bases between them. CDR3: CASSLNRLTGCEQYF. The CDR3 DNA is TGTGCCAGCAGTTTAAACCGACTAACAGGCTGCGAGCAGTACTTC.

Worth noting for this clonotype: The junction departs from the called germline gene at one end, perhaps through a read error. The chain uses TRBV7-2 and TRBJ2-3, with 12 bases aligning to TRBD2. CDR3 length equals 16 residues. CDR1 is SGHTA and CDR2 is FQGNSA in the germline V gene. The CDR3 sequence: CASGLALAGGVDTQYF. CDR3 bases: TGTGCCAGCGGCTTAGCACTAGCGGGAGGTGTAGATACGCAGTATTTT. The full variable domain, completed using reference TRBV7-2 and TRBJ2-3, is GAGVSQSPSNKVTEKGKDVELRCDPISGHTALYWYRQSLGQGLEFLIYFQGNSAPDKSGLPSDRFSAERTGGSVSTLTIQRTQQEDSAVYLCASGLALAGGVDTQYFGPGTRLTVL.

V gene TRBV30 combines with J gene TRBJ2-7; D remains ambiguous. The CDR3 has 13 amino acids. The ends were cut back, 0 bases at V and 6 bases at J, with 12 bases in the middle. Germline V gene lookup returns CDR1 GTSNPN and CDR2 SVGIG (reference sequence). The CDR3 nucleotides are TGTGCCTGGAGTGTAACAGAAGGATCCGAGCAGTACTTC. Amino acids: CAWSVTEGSEQYF.